This TCR beta chain originates from a study of T cell responses to AZD1222 COVID-19 vaccine. The ends lost 2 bases at V and 7 bases at J; junction bases unmatched: 11. The CDR3 is 16 residues long. CDR1 and CDR2 from the germline V gene are MNHEY and SMNVEV (reference sequence). Findings of the study overall: Researchers took repertoire samples only after the peak T cell response had come. AZD1222 recipients seropositive at baseline numbered only 5 to 7.

Regarding this clone: Its antigen is not identified.

Sequencing was performed with immunoSEQ multiplex PCR; in TCRdb, only in-frame clones are kept and a portion is missing. The sample contains 150,000 to 200,000 clones, around 89% of which appear only once. The receptor comes from an adult in good health. Specimen: peripheral blood, collected on day 0 of AZD1222 vaccination. The V gene is TRBV27, the J gene TRBJ2-1; 7 nucleotides agree with TRBD2. This CDR3 reads CASSLLGGLVLNEQFF. In DNA, the CDR3 is TGTGCCAGCAGTTTACTCGGCGGACTAGTTTTAAATGAGCAGTTCTTC.